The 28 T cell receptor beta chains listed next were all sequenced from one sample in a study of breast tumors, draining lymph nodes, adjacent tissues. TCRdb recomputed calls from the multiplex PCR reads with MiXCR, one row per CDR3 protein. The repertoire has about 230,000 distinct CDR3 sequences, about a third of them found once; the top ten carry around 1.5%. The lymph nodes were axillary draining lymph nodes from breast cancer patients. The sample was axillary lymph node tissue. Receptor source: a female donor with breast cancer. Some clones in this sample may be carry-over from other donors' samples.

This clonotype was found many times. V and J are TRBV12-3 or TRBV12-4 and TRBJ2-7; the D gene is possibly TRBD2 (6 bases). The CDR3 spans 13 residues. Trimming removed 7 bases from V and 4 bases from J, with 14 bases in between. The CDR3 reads CASTLQSGYEQYF. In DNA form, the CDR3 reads TGTGCCAGCACCCTACAGAGCGGGTACGAGCAGTACTTC.

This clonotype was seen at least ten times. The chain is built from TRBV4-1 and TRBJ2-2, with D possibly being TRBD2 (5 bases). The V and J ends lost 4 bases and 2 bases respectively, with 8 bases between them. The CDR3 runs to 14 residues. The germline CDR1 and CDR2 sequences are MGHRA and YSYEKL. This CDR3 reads CASSPTINTGELFF. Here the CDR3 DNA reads TGCGCCAGCAGCCCGACTATAAACACCGGGGAGCTGTTTTTT.

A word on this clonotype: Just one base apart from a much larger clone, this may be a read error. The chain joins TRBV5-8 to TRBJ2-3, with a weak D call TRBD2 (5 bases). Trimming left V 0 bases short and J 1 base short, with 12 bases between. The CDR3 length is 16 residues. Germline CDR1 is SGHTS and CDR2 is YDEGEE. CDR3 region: CASSLGATGGTDTQYF. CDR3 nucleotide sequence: TGTGCCAGCAGCTTGGGGGCTACCGGGGGCACAGATACGCAGTATTTT. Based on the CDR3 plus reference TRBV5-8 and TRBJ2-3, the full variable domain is EAGVTQSPTHLIKTRGQQATLRCSPISGHTSVYWYQQALGLGLQFLLWYDEGEERNRGNFPPRFSGRQFPNYSSELNVNALELEDSALYLCASSLGATGGTDTQYFGPGTRLTVL.

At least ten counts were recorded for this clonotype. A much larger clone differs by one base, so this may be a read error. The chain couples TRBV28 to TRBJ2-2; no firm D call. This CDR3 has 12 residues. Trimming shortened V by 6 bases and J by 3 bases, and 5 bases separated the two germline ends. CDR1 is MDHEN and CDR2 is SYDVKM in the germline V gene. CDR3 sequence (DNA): TGTGCCAGCAGCCAGGACACCGGGGAGCTGTTTTTT. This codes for CASSQDTGELFF.

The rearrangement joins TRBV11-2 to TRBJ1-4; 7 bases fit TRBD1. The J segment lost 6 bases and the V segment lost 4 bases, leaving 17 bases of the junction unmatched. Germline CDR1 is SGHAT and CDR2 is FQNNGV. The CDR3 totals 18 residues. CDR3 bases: TGTGCCAGCAGCTACAGGACTAGCGGGAGAACAGGGGATGAAAAACTGTTTTTT. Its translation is CASSYRTSGRTGDEKLFF.

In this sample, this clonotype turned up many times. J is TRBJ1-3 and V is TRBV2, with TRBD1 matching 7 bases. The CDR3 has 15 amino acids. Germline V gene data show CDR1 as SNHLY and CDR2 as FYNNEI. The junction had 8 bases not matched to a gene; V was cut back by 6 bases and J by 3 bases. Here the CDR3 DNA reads TGTGCCAGCAGGGCCGACAGGGTATATGGAAACACCATATATTTT. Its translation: CASRADRVYGNTIYF. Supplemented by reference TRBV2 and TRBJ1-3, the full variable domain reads EPEVTQTPSHQVTQMGQEVILRCVPISNHLYFYWYRQILGQKVEFLVSFYNNEISEKSEIFDDQFSVERPDGSNFTLKIRSTKLEDSAMYFCASRADRVYGNTIYFGEGSWLTVV.

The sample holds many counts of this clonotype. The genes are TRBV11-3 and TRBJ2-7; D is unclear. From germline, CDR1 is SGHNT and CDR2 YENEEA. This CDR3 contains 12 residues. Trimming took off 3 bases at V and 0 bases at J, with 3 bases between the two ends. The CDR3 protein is CASSFTSYEQYF. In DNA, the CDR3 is TGTGCCAGCAGCTTTACCTCCTACGAGCAGTACTTC. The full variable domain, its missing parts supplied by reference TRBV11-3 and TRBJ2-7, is EAGVVQSPRYKIIEKKQPVAFWCNPISGHNTLYWYLQNLGQGPELLIRYENEEAVDDSQLPKDRFSAERLKGVDSTLKIQPAELGDSAVYLCASSFTSYEQYFGPGTRLTVT.

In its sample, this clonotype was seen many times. The CDR3 coding sequence is TGTGCCAGCAGTTACGGACAGGGGGCCTATGGCTACACCTTC. Translating gives CASSYGQGAYGYTF. The V call is TRBV6-2 or TRBV6-3, the J call TRBJ1-2; 11 bases align to TRBD1. The CDR3 totals 14 residues. In germline, CDR1 is MNHEY, CDR2 SVGEGT. The J segment lost 4 bases and the V segment lost 2 bases, leaving 0 bases of the junction unmatched.

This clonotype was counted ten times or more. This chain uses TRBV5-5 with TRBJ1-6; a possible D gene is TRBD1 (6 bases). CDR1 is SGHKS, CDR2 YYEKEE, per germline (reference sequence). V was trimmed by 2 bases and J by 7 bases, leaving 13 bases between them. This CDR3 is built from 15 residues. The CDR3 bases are TGTGCCAGCAGCTTTAGGGACATTGCCAATTCACCCCTCCACTTT. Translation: CASSFRDIANSPLHF.

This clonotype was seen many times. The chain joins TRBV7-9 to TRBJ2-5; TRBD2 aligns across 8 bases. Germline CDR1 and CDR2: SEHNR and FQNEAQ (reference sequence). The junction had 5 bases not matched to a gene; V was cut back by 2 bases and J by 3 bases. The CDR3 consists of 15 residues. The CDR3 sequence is CASSLTGLAKETQYF. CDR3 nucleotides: TGTGCCAGCAGCTTAACCGGACTAGCAAAAGAGACCCAGTACTTC. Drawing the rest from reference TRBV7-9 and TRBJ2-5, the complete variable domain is DTGVSQNPRHKITKRGQNVTFRCDPISEHNRLYWYRQTLGQGPEFLTYFQNEAQLEKSRLLSDRFSAERPKGSFSTLEIQRTEQGDSAMYLCASSLTGLAKETQYFGPGTRLLVL.

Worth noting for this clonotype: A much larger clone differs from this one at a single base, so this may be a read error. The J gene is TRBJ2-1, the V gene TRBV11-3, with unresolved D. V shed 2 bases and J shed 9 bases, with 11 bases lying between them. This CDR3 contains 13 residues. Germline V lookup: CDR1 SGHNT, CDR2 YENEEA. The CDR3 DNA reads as TGTGCCAGCAGCTTAAATCAAGTCAGTGAGCAGTTCTTC. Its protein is CASSLNQVSEQFF. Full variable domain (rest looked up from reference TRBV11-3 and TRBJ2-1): EAGVVQSPRYKIIEKKQPVAFWCNPISGHNTLYWYLQNLGQGPELLIRYENEEAVDDSQLPKDRFSAERLKGVDSTLKIQPAELGDSAVYLCASSLNQVSEQFFGPGTRLTVL.

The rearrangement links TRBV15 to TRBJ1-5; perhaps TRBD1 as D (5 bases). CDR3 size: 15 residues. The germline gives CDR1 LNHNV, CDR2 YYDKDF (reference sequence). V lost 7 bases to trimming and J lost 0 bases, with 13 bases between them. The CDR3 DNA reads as TGTGCCACCAAGCCCGGGGCGTATAGCAATCAGCCCCAGCATTTT. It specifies CATKPGAYSNQPQHF. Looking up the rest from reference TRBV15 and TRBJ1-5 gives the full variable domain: DAMVIQNPRYQVTQFGKPVTLSCSQTLNHNVMYWYQQKSSQAPKLLFHYYDKDFNNEADTPDNFQSRRPNTSFCFLDIRSPGLGDTAMYLCATKPGAYSNQPQHFGDGTRLSIL.

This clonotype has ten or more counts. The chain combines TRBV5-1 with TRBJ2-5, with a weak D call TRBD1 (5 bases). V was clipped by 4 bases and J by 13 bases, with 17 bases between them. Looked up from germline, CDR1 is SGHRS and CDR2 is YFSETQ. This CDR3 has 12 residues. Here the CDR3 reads CASSLNLQDLYF. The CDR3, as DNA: TGCGCCAGCAGCCTGAATCTACAGGATCTGTACTTC.

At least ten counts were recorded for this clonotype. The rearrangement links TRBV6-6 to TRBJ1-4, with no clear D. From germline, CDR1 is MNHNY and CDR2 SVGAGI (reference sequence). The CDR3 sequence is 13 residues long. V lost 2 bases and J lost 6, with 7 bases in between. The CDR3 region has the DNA TGTGCCAGCAGTTACCGGGCGGATGAAAAACTGTTTTTT. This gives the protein CASSYRADEKLFF.

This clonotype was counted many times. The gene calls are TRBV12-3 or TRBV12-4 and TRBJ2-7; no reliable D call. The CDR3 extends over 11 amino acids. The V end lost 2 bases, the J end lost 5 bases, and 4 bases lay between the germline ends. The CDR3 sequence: CASSLTHEQYF. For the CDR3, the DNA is TGTGCCAGCAGTTTAACCCACGAGCAGTACTTC.

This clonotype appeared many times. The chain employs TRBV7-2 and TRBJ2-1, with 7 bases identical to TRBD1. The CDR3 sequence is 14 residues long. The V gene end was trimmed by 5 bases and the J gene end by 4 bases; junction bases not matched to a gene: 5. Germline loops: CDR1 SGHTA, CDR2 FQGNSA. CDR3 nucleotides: TGTGCCAGCAGCCGACAGGGCCATTACAATGAGCAGTTCTTC. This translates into CASSRQGHYNEQFF. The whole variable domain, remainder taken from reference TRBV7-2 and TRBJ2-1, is GAGVSQSPSNKVTEKGKDVELRCDPISGHTALYWYRQSLGQGLEFLIYFQGNSAPDKSGLPSDRFSAERTGGSVSTLTIQRTQQEDSAVYLCASSRQGHYNEQFFGPGTRLTVL.

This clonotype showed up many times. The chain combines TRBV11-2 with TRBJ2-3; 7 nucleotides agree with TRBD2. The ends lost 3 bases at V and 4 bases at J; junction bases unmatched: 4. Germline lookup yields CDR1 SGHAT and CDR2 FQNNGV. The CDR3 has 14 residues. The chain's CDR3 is CASSFGGGSDTQYF. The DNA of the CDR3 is TGTGCCAGCAGCTTCGGGGGAGGGTCAGATACGCAGTATTTT.

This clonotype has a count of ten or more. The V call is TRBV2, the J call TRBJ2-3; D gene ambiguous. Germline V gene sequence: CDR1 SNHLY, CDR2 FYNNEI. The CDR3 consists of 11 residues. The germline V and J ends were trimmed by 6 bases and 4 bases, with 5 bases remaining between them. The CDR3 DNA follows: TGTGCCAGCAGGGGCTCAGATACGCAGTATTTT. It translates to CASRGSDTQYF.

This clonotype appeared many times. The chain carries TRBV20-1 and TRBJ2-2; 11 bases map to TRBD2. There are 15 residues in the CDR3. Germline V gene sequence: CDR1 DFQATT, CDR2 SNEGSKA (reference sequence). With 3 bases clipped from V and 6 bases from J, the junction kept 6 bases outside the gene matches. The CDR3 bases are TGCAGTGCTAGGAGAGTAGCGGGAGGGCCCGGGGAGCTGTTTTTT. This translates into CSARRVAGGPGELFF.

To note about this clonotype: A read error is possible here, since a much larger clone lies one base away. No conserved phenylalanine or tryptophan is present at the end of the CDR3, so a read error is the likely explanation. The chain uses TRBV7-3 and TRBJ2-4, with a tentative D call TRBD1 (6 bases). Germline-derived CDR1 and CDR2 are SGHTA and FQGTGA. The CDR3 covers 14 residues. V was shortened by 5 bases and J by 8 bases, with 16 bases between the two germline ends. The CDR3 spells CASSPIDRPDIQYL. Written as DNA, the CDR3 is TGTGCCAGCAGCCCTATAGACAGGCCGGACATTCAGTACCTC.

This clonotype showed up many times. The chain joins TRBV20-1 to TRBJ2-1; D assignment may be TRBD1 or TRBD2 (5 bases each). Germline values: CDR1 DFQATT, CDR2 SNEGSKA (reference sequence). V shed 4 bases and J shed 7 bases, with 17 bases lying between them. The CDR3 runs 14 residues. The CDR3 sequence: CSAITPGAGNEQFF. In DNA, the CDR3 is TGCAGTGCTATAACACCCGGGGCCGGAAATGAGCAGTTCTTC.

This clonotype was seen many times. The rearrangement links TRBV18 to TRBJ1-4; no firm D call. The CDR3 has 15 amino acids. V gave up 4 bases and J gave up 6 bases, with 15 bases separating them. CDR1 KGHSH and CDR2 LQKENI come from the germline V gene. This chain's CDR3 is CASSLSLTEYEKLFF. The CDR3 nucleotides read TGTGCCAGCTCACTGAGCTTGACGGAATATGAAAAACTGTTTTTT. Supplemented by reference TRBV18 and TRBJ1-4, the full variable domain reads NAGVMQNPRHLVRRRGQEARLRCSPMKGHSHVYWYRQLPEEGLKFMVYLQKENIIDESGMPKERFSAEFPKEGPSILRIQQVVRGDSAAYFCASSLSLTEYEKLFFGSGTQLSVL.

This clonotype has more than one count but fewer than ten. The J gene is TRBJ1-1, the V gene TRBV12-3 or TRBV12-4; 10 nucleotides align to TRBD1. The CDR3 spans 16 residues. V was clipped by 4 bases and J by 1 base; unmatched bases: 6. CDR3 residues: CASSSTGGARNTEAFF. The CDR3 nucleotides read TGTGCCAGCAGTTCGACAGGGGGCGCAAGGAACACTGAAGCTTTCTTT.

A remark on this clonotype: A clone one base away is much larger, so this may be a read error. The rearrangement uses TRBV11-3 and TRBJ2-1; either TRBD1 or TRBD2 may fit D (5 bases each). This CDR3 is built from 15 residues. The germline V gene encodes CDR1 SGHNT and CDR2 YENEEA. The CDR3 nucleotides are TGTGCCAGCAGCTTTGAGGGGAGCTCCTACAATGGGCAGTTCTTC. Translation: CASSFEGSSYNGQFF.

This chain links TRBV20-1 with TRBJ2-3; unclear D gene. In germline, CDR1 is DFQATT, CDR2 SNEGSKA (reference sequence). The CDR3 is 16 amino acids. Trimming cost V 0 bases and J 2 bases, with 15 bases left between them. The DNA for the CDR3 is TGCAGTGCTAGAGATCTGTCTAACGGCTCCACAGATACGCAGTATTTT. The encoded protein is CSARDLSNGSTDTQYF.

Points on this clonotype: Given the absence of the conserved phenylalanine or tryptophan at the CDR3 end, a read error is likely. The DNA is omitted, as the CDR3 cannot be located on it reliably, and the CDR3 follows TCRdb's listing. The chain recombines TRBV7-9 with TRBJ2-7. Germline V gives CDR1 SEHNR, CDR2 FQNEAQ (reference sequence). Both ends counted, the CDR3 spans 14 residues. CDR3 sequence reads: CASSLDRTSYERYL.

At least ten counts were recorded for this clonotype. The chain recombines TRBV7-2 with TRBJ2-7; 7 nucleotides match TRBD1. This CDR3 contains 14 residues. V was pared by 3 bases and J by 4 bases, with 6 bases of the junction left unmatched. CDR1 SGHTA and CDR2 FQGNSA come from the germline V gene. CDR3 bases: TGTGCCAGCAGCTTGGGACAGCCTCCTTACGAGCAGTACTTC. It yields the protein CASSLGQPPYEQYF. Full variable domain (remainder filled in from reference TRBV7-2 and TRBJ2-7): GAGVSQSPSNKVTEKGKDVELRCDPISGHTALYWYRQSLGQGLEFLIYFQGNSAPDKSGLPSDRFSAERTGGSVSTLTIQRTQQEDSAVYLCASSLGQPPYEQYFGPGTRLTVT.

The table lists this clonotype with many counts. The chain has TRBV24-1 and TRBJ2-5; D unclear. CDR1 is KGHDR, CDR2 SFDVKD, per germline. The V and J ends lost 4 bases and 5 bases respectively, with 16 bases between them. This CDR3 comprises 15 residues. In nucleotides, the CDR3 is TGTGCCACCAGTGACAACCTCCTGGGGTCGGAGACCCAGTACTTC. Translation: CATSDNLLGSETQYF.